These 14 T cell receptor beta chains were sequenced from one sample in a study of response to subunit inactivated influenza vaccine. Each CDR3 protein is one row after TCRdb ran MiXCR on the RT-PCR reads. The sample contains about 540,000 distinct CDR3 sequences, roughly 23% of which appear only once. These same data were also listed under a study on T cells expressing NK-cell markers. As reported in that work: Template switching by 5'RACE with UMIs generated the TCR beta cDNA.

The material sequenced was CD4+ T cells sorted from PBMCs, taken 12 days after vaccination. These receptors all come from a man between 50 and 59 years old who received an inactivated influenza vaccine.

This chain uses TRBV20-1 with TRBJ2-5; the D gene is possibly TRBD1 (5 bases). CDR1 is DFQATT, CDR2 SNEGSKA, per germline (reference sequence). The CDR3 spans 11 residues. Deletions cut 6 bases from V and 3 bases from J, with 8 bases between. The CDR3 is CSAMTEETQYF. CDR3 coding DNA: TGCAGTGCGATGACAGAAGAGACCCAGTACTTC.

About this clonotype itself: Mismatch with germline at one junction end may stem from a read error. The chain employs TRBV2 and TRBJ1-2; D ambiguous. The CDR3 is 14 amino acids. The germline V gene has CDR1 SNHLY and CDR2 FYNNEI. Written as DNA, the CDR3 is TGTGCCAGCAATGAACTTCAGGCGGGCTATGGCTACACCTTC. Protein product: CASNELQAGYGYTF.

In its sample, this clonotype was seen a few times. V usage is TRBV10-3 and J usage is TRBJ2-7; 12 bases line up with TRBD1. CDR1 is ENHRY, CDR2 SYGVKD, per germline. CDR3 length: 14 amino acids. V lost 6 bases, J lost 6 bases, and 6 bases stayed unmatched. CDR3 nucleotide sequence: TGTGCCATCAGGGGACAGGGGGCGCCTTTCGAGCAGTACTTC. Encoded protein: CAIRGQGAPFEQYF.

This clonotype was seen only a few times. The chain has TRBV24-1 and TRBJ2-2; D gene unclear. CDR3 length equals 12 residues. V gave up 4 bases and J gave up 5 bases, with 4 bases separating them. CDR1 KGHDR and CDR2 SFDVKD come from the germline V gene. The CDR3 loop reads CATSEVTGELFF. For the CDR3, the DNA is TGTGCCACCAGTGAGGTGACCGGGGAGCTGTTTTTT.

The CDR3 coding sequence is TGTGCCTGGAGCTCCCAGGAGACCCAGTACTTC. Protein product: CAWSSQETQYF. V gene TRBV30 combines with J gene TRBJ2-5; D call uncertain. Germline V gene lookup returns CDR1 GTSNPN and CDR2 SVGIG (reference sequence). The CDR3 spans 11 residues. Deletions cut 3 bases from V and 5 bases from J, with 7 bases between.

This chain connects TRBV6-5 to TRBJ1-3; D is unresolved. CDR3 size: 16 residues. Germline CDR1 is MNHEY and CDR2 is SVGAGI. Deletions cut 2 bases from V and 4 bases from J, with 15 bases between. The CDR3 is CASSYGYPAGGNTIYF. The CDR3 DNA is TGTGCCAGCAGTTACGGGTACCCCGCTGGGGGAAACACCATATATTTT.

This chain connects TRBV12-3 or TRBV12-4 to TRBJ1-6; D gene ambiguous. V shed 3 bases and J shed 7 bases, with 10 bases lying between them. This CDR3 region has 14 residues. The CDR3 DNA reads as TGTGCCAGCAGTTTTATAAGGGAGAATTCACCCCTCCACTTT. Translating it yields CASSFIRENSPLHF.

The gene calls are TRBV12-3 or TRBV12-4 and TRBJ1-5, with 8 bases lining up with TRBD1. V was clipped by 3 bases and J by 7 bases; unmatched bases: 5. CDR3 length equals 14 residues. The DNA for the CDR3 is TGTGCCAGCAGTTTCGGACAGGGTAAACAGCCCCAGCATTTT. Its translation: CASSFGQGKQPQHF.

The rearrangement joins TRBV20-1 to TRBJ2-2, with TRBD1 matching over 7 bases. J lost 4 bases, V lost 4 bases, and 3 bases had no gene match. The V gene's germline CDR1 is DFQATT and CDR2 SNEGSKA (reference sequence). The CDR3 is made up of 13 amino acids. CDR3 in amino acids: CSATSGGTGELFF. CDR3 sequence (DNA): TGCAGTGCTACCTCAGGGGGCACCGGGGAGCTGTTTTTT.

The CDR3 DNA is TGTGCCAGCAGTACCCGGACTAGCGGGTCCAGCACAGATACGCAGTATTTT. It translates to CASSTRTSGSSTDTQYF. The gene calls are TRBV2 and TRBJ2-3, with 11 bases lining up with TRBD2. The J segment lost 0 bases and the V segment lost 5 bases, leaving 7 bases of the junction unmatched. This CDR3 region has 17 residues. Germline CDR1 is SNHLY and CDR2 is FYNNEI.

The CDR3 nucleotides read TGTGCCAGCAGTTTATCGGGACAGGCGCTTGGCTACACCTTC. Protein: CASSLSGQALGYTF. The rearrangement links TRBV27 to TRBJ1-2, with TRBD1 matching 8 bases. The ends lost 0 bases at V and 7 bases at J; junction bases unmatched: 4. The germline gives CDR1 MNHEY, CDR2 SMNVEV (reference sequence). The CDR3 length is 14 residues.

This clonotype was seen only a few times. V is TRBV5-1 and J is TRBJ2-3; D remains unclear. The V gene's germline CDR1 is SGHRS and CDR2 YFSETQ. Between the trimmed V and J ends, which lost 0 bases and 0 bases, there was a span of 8 bases. The CDR3 is 15 amino acids. The CDR3 sequence is CASSLDLTSTDTQYF. In DNA form, the CDR3 reads TGCGCCAGCAGCTTGGATCTTACCAGCACAGATACGCAGTATTTT. The entire variable domain, with the rest obtained from reference TRBV5-1 and TRBJ2-3, is as follows: KAGVTQTPRYLIKTRGQQVTLSCSPISGHRSVSWYQQTPGQGLQFLFEYFSETQRNKGNFPGRFSGRQFSNSRSEMNVSTLELGDSALYLCASSLDLTSTDTQYFGPGTRLTVL.

This clonotype has a handful of counts. This rearrangement joins TRBV18 to TRBJ2-7, with 10 bases fitting TRBD1. CDR1 KGHSH and CDR2 LQKENI come from the germline V gene. Losses at the gene ends were 3 bases for V and 6 bases for J; bases not matched to a gene: 8. The CDR3 loop spans 15 amino acids. This chain's CDR3 is CASSPLGQGIIEQYF. The CDR3 coding sequence is TGTGCCAGCTCACCCCTGGGACAGGGGATTATCGAGCAGTACTTC.

Comments on this clonotype: A much more abundant neighbour one base away suggests this may be a read error. This chain uses TRBV30 with TRBJ2-7, with TRBD2 matching over 16 bases. V dropped 4 bases and J dropped 5; count of bases not matched to a gene: 5. CDR1 is GTSNPN and CDR2 is SVGIG in the germline V gene (reference sequence). This CDR3 has 15 amino acids. CDR3 sequence (DNA): TGTGCCTGGACAATGGGACTAGCGGGAGGGAACGAGCAGTACTTC. Residues: CAWTMGLAGGNEQYF.